This is a list of T cell receptor beta chains from one sample in a study of blood T cell repertoires in COVID-19. Repertoires were generated with immunoSEQ multiplex PCR, while TCRdb's copy carries only in-frame clones and drops some. This repertoire shows about 97,000 clones, 87% found once; its top ten account for around 2%. Sequences were obtained from peripheral blood. The receptors shown here come from a man in his fifties with active COVID-19. CDR3s include the opening cysteine and the closing phenylalanine or tryptophan. D genes are given only for firm matches. Clone size is not always given. Where it is, it says once, few, many or a class for expanded clones.

d_call j_call v_call clone_size cdr3_aa cdr3_nt
- TRBJ1-2 TRBV7-8 - CASSLALDRYYGYTF TGTGCCAGCAGCTTAGCGCTTGACAGATACTATGGCTACACCTTC
TRBD1 TRBJ2-7 TRBV5-4 - CASSLRTGAAYEQYF TGTGCCAGCAGCTTGAGGACAGGGGCAGCCTACGAGCAGTACTTC
- TRBJ2-7 TRBV10-3 - CATGAGPEDEQYF TGTGCCACCGGAGCCGGACCGGAGGACGAGCAGTACTTC
TRBD1 TRBJ2-7 TRBV5-1 - CASSPGTATYEQYF TGCGCCAGCAGCCCCGGGACAGCGACCTACGAGCAGTACTTC
- TRBJ2-3 TRBV7-9 - CASSHGSDTQYF TGTGCCAGCAGCCATGGCTCAGATACGCAGTATTTT
TRBD1 TRBJ2-7 TRBV6-2/TRBV6-3 - CASSPRQGRYEQYF TGTGCCAGCAGTCCGCGACAGGGGCGCTACGAGCAGTACTTC
TRBD1 TRBJ1-4 TRBV7-6 once CASSPWTGSEKLFF TGTGCCAGCAGCCCCTGGACAGGGAGTGAAAAACTGTTTTTT
TRBD2 TRBJ2-3 TRBV5-1 - CASSGGTSGNTDTQYF TGCGCCAGCAGCGGCGGGACTAGCGGGAACACAGATACGCAGTATTTT
- TRBJ2-4 TRBV19 - CASSIGRVRERLAKNIQYF TGTGCCAGTAGTATAGGGAGAGTGAGGGAAAGACTAGCCAAAAACATTCAGTACTTC
- TRBJ1-1 TRBV5-1 once CASSPLGDTEAFF TGCGCCAGCAGCCCTTTAGGGGACACTGAAGCTTTCTTT
- TRBJ2-5 TRBV5-1 - CASSYGGQGGETQYF TGCGCCAGCAGCTACGGAGGACAGGGAGGGGAGACCCAGTACTTC
- TRBJ1-4 TRBV4-3 once CASSQNQAGGSEKLFF TGCGCCAGCAGCCAGAACCAGGCCGGAGGGAGTGAAAAACTGTTTTTT
- TRBJ1-2 TRBV20-1 - CSASGTGYGYTF TGCAGTGCTAGTGGAACGGGCTATGGCTACACCTTC
- TRBJ2-3 TRBV5-6 few CASSSRASLDTQYF TGTGCCAGCAGCTCCAGGGCCAGTTTGGATACGCAGTATTTT
- TRBJ1-3 TRBV11-2 - CASSDVRSSGNTIYF TGTGCCAGCAGCGATGTGAGGAGCTCTGGAAACACCATATATTTT
- TRBJ2-7 TRBV10-3 - CAISEGDGGANYEQYF TGTGCCATCAGTGAGGGTGATGGCGGGGCGAACTACGAGCAGTACTTC
- TRBJ2-7 TRBV6-5 - CASRPKWTVSYEQYF TGTGCCAGCAGACCTAAATGGACAGTATCCTACGAGCAGTACTTC
- TRBJ1-1 TRBV7-3 - CASSFSGNTEAFF TGTGCCAGCAGCTTCTCAGGGAACACTGAAGCTTTCTTT
TRBD2 TRBJ2-5 TRBV19 - CASSIGTSGGLQETQYF TGTGCCAGTAGTATAGGAACTAGCGGGGGACTACAAGAGACCCAGTACTTC
TRBD1 TRBJ1-6 TRBV19 - CASSPTGGGSPLHF TGTGCCAGTAGTCCCACAGGGGGAGGGTCACCCCTCCACTTT
TRBD2 TRBJ2-3 TRBV10-3 - CAIRPGLAGDTDTQYF TGTGCCATCAGACCGGGACTAGCGGGGGATACAGATACGCAGTATTTT
TRBD1 TRBJ2-1 TRBV6-5 - CATQQGVREQFF TGTGCCACCCAGCAGGGGGTGAGAGAGCAGTTCTTC
- TRBJ1-1 TRBV6-2/TRBV6-3 once CASSYRGVNTEAFF TGTGCCAGCAGTTACCGGGGAGTGAACACTGAAGCTTTCTTT
- TRBJ2-3 TRBV12-5 - CASGLSTCGTKYF TGTGCTAGTGGTTTGTCGACCTGCGGAACAAAGTATTTT
TRBD1 TRBJ1-1 TRBV10-1 many CASRGQKGTEAFF TGCGCCAGCAGGGGACAGAAGGGAACTGAAGCTTTCTTT
TRBD1 TRBJ1-5 TRBV19 - CASSPYRQGNSNQPQHF TGTGCCAGTAGTCCCTACCGACAGGGAAATAGCAATCAGCCCCAGCATTTT
- TRBJ1-1 TRBV9 - CASSPRSDTEAFF TGTGCCAGCAGCCCTAGGTCGGACACTGAAGCTTTCTTT
- TRBJ1-2 TRBV6-5 - CASKVGVNYGYTF TGTGCCAGCAAGGTGGGCGTCAACTATGGCTACACCTTC
- TRBJ1-1 TRBV7-2 - CASSRDTLYAFF TGTGCCAGCAGTAGAGACACGTTGTATGCTTTCTTT
TRBD1 TRBJ1-2 TRBV19 - CASSTRQGRGNGYTF TGTGCCAGTAGTACCAGACAGGGGAGGGGAAATGGCTACACCTTC
TRBD2 TRBJ2-1 TRBV10-3 - CAISESTSHEQFF TGTGCCATCAGTGAGTCGACTAGCCATGAGCAGTTCTTC
- TRBJ2-6 TRBV19 - CASIGGSGSVLTF TGTGCCAGTATCGGGGGTTCTGGGTCCGTCCTGACTTTC
- TRBJ1-1 TRBV5-6 - CASSFSGPEAFF TGTGCCAGCAGCTTCAGCGGCCCTGAAGCTTTCTTT
- TRBJ2-5 TRBV12-5 - CASGLPQHGPQYF TGTGCTAGTGGTTTGCCGCAACATGGTCCCCAGTACTTC
TRBD2 TRBJ2-1 TRBV7-3 - CASSSLAANEQFF TGTGCCAGCAGCTCTCTAGCGGCCAATGAGCAGTTCTTC
- TRBJ1-2 TRBV14 - CASSPWGRQNYGYTF TGTGCCAGCAGCCCCTGGGGCAGGCAAAACTATGGCTACACCTTC
- TRBJ2-7 TRBV29-1 - CSVAVSYEQYF TGCAGCGTTGCTGTTTCCTACGAGCAGTACTTC
TRBD1 TRBJ1-6 TRBV19 few CASSTDRDSPLHF TGTGCCAGTAGTACTGACAGGGATTCACCCCTCCACTTT
TRBD1 TRBJ2-7 TRBV18 - CASSLTGGEQYF TGTGCCAGCTCACTCACAGGGGGCGAGCAGTACTTC
- TRBJ2-2 TRBV6-2/TRBV6-3 once CASSGPGHRTGELFF TGTGCCAGCAGTGGTCCGGGACACCGGACAGGGGAGCTGTTTTTT
TRBD1 TRBJ1-2 TRBV7-8 - CASSLRDSPNYGYTF TGTGCCAGCAGCTTAAGGGACAGTCCGAACTATGGCTACACCTTC
- TRBJ2-3 TRBV7-8 - CASSLSRQQDTQYF TGTGCCAGCAGCTTATCTAGACAGCAAGATACGCAGTATTTT